A selection of T cell receptor beta chains follows, all from one sample in a study of blood T cells in healthy people across ages. TCRdb reprocessed the 5' RACE reads with MiXCR, giving one entry per CDR3 protein. There are over 1,500,000 distinct CDR3 sequences in the sample; roughly 49% occur only once, and over 2% lies in the top ten. The sequencing input was blood. Receptors originate from a woman aged 40 to 49 in good health. Each CDR3 is given with its conserved first and last residue. Fields, in order: clone size, V gene, J gene, CDR3 protein. Clone size is stated in some rows and not others, as once, few, many or a class when expanded.

-	TRBV29-1	TRBJ2-1	CSVEPGTSLYNEQFF
-	TRBV20-1	TRBJ2-5	CSAARFGRGGEETQYF
few	TRBV5-1	TRBJ2-1	CASSPPGDSYNEQFF
-	TRBV9	TRBJ1-2	CASSEVDRGLYGYTF
-	TRBV20-1	TRBJ1-4	CSAMGRSNEKLFF
few	TRBV4-3	TRBJ2-2	CASSQTDRRTGELFF
-	TRBV6-5	TRBJ2-1	CASSYAGGRYEQFF
few	TRBV28	TRBJ1-2	CASSPPGTGANYGYTF
few	TRBV29-1	TRBJ1-2	CSASHEGYTF
few	TRBV13	TRBJ2-5	CASSLGREQETQYF
-	TRBV10-3	TRBJ2-3	CAISESLDTQYF
-	TRBV4-2	TRBJ2-3	CASSHGGGATQYF
few	TRBV4-2	-	CASSLRLAGENIQYF
few	TRBV6-4	TRBJ2-3	CASSDLAGGPDTQYF
few	TRBV6-5	TRBJ2-7	CASSRTGTLSYEQYF
-	TRBV11-2	TRBJ2-6	CASSSNLGPDSGANVLTF
few	TRBV7-9	TRBJ2-4	CASSPRRDRGEFGAKNIQYF
few	TRBV4-1	TRBJ2-1	CASSQSSGGVYNEQFF
-	TRBV28	TRBJ2-1	CASQGLYEQFF
few	TRBV28	TRBJ2-1	CASSSGQGLNNEQFF
-	TRBV20-1	TRBJ1-5	CSARDREGGISNQPQHF
-	TRBV18	TRBJ1-2	CASSPRQGHYGYTF
once	TRBV6-2/TRBV6-3	TRBJ2-7	CASRSAGLAVYEQYF
few	TRBV5-5	TRBJ1-2	CASSPSPTRTLHYGYTF
few	TRBV5-6	TRBJ2-1	CASRGAAGPYNEQFF
-	TRBV5-1	TRBJ2-7	CASSSQGAFDNEQYF
-	TRBV20-1	TRBJ1-2	CSARTGLTFGYTF
-	TRBV29-1	TRBJ2-1	CSVGRTSGGAGEQFF
few	TRBV4-3	TRBJ2-3	CASSLTLGRLAGQDTQYF
-	TRBV20-1	TRBJ1-6	CSAGGHGGSPLHF
-	TRBV20-1	TRBJ1-1	CSARDSDSFKAFF
-	TRBV20-1	TRBJ2-1	CSASVGGAYNEQFF
few	TRBV10-3	TRBJ1-2	CAISRVGQGRGGYTF
-	TRBV27	TRBJ2-5	CASSFSGTPRETQYF
-	TRBV7-3	-	CASSLIPHVLDSSYNEQYF
-	TRBV13	TRBJ2-7	CASRRPGGSGEQYF
-	TRBV4-3	TRBJ2-1	CASSQARTGQSSYNEQFF
-	TRBV3-1	TRBJ2-5	CASSQGAAQGRETQYF
-	TRBV28	TRBJ1-2	CASTSLNRGYTF
-	TRBV4-3	TRBJ2-3	CASSQSPSHTQYF
few	TRBV5-1	TRBJ2-7	CASLSANYEQYF
-	TRBV24-1	TRBJ2-5	CATSDSPLGLATIEQYF
-	TRBV27	TRBJ2-4	CASSLMASLAKNIQYF
-	TRBV5-1	TRBJ2-3	CASSSPLQGALGTDTQYF
-	TRBV24-1	TRBJ1-5	CATSDSGPSNQPQHF
-	TRBV7-2	TRBJ2-3	CASSLTPGTFYTDTQYF
-	TRBV6-6	TRBJ1-5	CASSYRQGNKPQHF
-	TRBV10-3	TRBJ2-5	CAISEWGEETQYF
few	TRBV5-1	TRBJ2-4	CASSLSPANIQYF
once	TRBV6-6	TRBJ1-4	CASSYPGGGTNEKLFF
-	TRBV11-3	-	CASSQTSGGDHNEQYF
few	TRBV6-5	TRBJ1-2	CASSYKGYGYTF
-	TRBV6-6	TRBJ1-6	CASSYSIENSPLHF
few	TRBV27	TRBJ2-1	CATHLRNEQFF
-	TRBV4-2	TRBJ1-1	CASSQVGKAAILDTEAFF
-	TRBV27	TRBJ2-3	CASSLFGGFADTQYF
-	TRBV6-2/TRBV6-3	TRBJ2-3	CASSYGGGEGSTDTQYF
-	TRBV6-1	TRBJ2-7	CAGGTLYEQYF